A single TCR beta chain is shown here with its context. Germline V CDR1 and CDR2: SGHTA, FQGNSA. V was trimmed by 5 bases and J by 2 bases, leaving 6 bases between them. The CDR3 loop spans 12 amino acids. The data are from a study of T cell responses to AZD1222 COVID-19 vaccine. Clones were read by immunoSEQ multiplex PCR, and TCRdb kept only the in-frame ones, dropping some. The top ten clones hold approximately 5.3% of a sample with roughly 140,000 clones, under 95% of them seen once. This clonotype was sampled from an adult in good health. The sample consisted of peripheral blood, taken on day 0 of AZD1222 vaccination. The chain employs TRBV7-2 and TRBJ2-5; D unresolved. CDR3 sequence (DNA): TGTGCCAGCAGCAGAATTCAAGAGACCCAGTACTTC. Protein sequence: CASSRIQETQYF.